The clone carrying this TCR beta chain was seen more than once but under ten times. Isolation per sample recovered at least 6 million PBMCs. It was with a sample-barcoded 5' primer and a J-beta primer mix that a second PCR of about 6 to 12 cycles was run. TCRdb re-derived calls from the 5' RACE reads in MiXCR, one entry per CDR3 protein. The sample lists approximately 800,000 distinct CDR3 sequences; 25% were seen once. These data come from a study of blood T cells in healthy people across ages. The CDR3 is made up of 15 amino acids. Germline CDR1 reads MDHEN; CDR2 reads SYDVKM. Trimming took off 7 bases at V and 0 bases at J, with 14 bases between the two ends. The same specimen was also included in a second study, on T cells of mothers and their children. As that report states: Per mother, over 9 million TCR beta CDR3 reads were obtained; per child, approximately 3 million.

The V gene is TRBV28, the J gene TRBJ2-3, with D unclear. The receptor was isolated from a boy younger than 18 in good health. Sequences were obtained from blood. In DNA form, the CDR3 reads TGTGCCAGCATCCCGACCTTTACTAGCACAGATACGCAGTATTTT. Residues: CASIPTFTSTDTQYF. Drawing the rest from reference TRBV28 and TRBJ2-3, the complete variable domain is DVKVTQSSRYLVKRTGEKVFLECVQDMDHENMFWYRQDPGLGLRLIYFSYDVKMKEKGDIPEGYSVSREKKERFSLILESASTNQTSMYLCASIPTFTSTDTQYFGPGTRLTVL.